Below, one TCR beta chain is given with its context. These data are taken from a study of blood T cell repertoires in COVID-19. Overall study: Some COVID-19 samples were acute and others convalescent; all came from the United States, Italy and Spain.

Clones were sequenced by immunoSEQ multiplex PCR, and TCRdb holds only the in-frame ones, with some missing. The sample carries under 250,000 clones, about four fifths recorded once. This sequence was found in a woman aged 25 to 39 who had recovered from COVID-19. The specimen was peripheral blood.

The CDR3 protein is CASSGEGGRNEQFF. DNA of the CDR3: TGTGCCAGCAGTGGGGAGGGGGGAAGGAATGAGCAGTTCTTC. The chain has TRBV25-1 and TRBJ2-1, with TRBD2 as a possible D gene (7 bases). CDR1 and CDR2 (germline): MGHDK, SYGVNS. Between the trimmed V and J ends, which lost 4 bases and 7 bases, there was a span of 14 bases. The CDR3 covers 14 residues.